A selection of T cell receptor beta chains follows, all from one sample in a study of shared clonotypes between healthy human individuals. Some clones are missing from TCRdb's copy, which holds only in-frame ones; the method was immunoSEQ multiplex PCR. The data hold 950,000 to 1,100,000 clones, with around 74% observed a single time. The sequenced material came from memory CD4+ T cells sorted from blood. Receptors were obtained from a man younger than 35 in good health. Each CDR3 is given with its conserved first and last residue. A D gene is named only where the DNA matches it firmly. A clone size is listed for some rows: how often the clone was seen (once, few, many), or a class if it is expanded.

V gene: TRBV6-5
clone size: .
J gene: TRBJ2-7
D gene: .
CDR3 protein: CASSYTGLGDKQYF
CDR3 DNA: TGTGCCAGCAGTTACACAGGGTTGGGGGACAAGCAGTACTTC

V gene: TRBV5-5
clone size: .
J gene: TRBJ1-2
D gene: .
CDR3 protein: CASSLVGGYRANYGYTF
CDR3 DNA: TGTGCCAGCAGCTTGGTTGGGGGATATCGGGCGAACTATGGCTACACCTTC

V gene: TRBV5-1
clone size: .
J gene: TRBJ2-7
D gene: TRBD1
CDR3 protein: CASKRQGPYEQYF
CDR3 DNA: TGCGCCAGCAAACGACAGGGGCCCTACGAGCAGTACTTC

V gene: TRBV5-8
clone size: .
J gene: TRBJ2-5
D gene: .
CDR3 protein: CASPKTRSPQETQYF
CDR3 DNA: TGTGCCAGCCCCAAGACTAGGAGCCCCCAAGAGACCCAGTACTTC

V gene: TRBV9
clone size: .
J gene: TRBJ2-3
D gene: TRBD1
CDR3 protein: CASSDTGTGKDTQYF
CDR3 DNA: TGTGCCAGCAGCGATACCGGGACAGGGAAGGATACGCAGTATTTT

V gene: TRBV28
clone size: .
J gene: TRBJ1-2
D gene: TRBD1
CDR3 protein: CASSLGQGLYGYTF
CDR3 DNA: TGTGCCAGCAGTCTCGGACAGGGTCTCTATGGCTACACCTTC

V gene: TRBV5-1
clone size: .
J gene: TRBJ2-7
D gene: TRBD1
CDR3 protein: CASSLGGQSKDEQYF
CDR3 DNA: TGCGCCAGCAGCTTGGGGGGACAGTCTAAGGACGAGCAGTACTTC

V gene: TRBV11-2
clone size: .
J gene: TRBJ2-1
D gene: .
CDR3 protein: CASSLGGGKLGEQFF
CDR3 DNA: TGTGCCAGCAGCTTAGGAGGGGGTAAATTGGGTGAGCAGTTCTTC

V gene: TRBV5-1
clone size: .
J gene: TRBJ2-5
D gene: .
CDR3 protein: CASSLAGDAGETQYF
CDR3 DNA: TGCGCCAGCAGCTTGGCAGGGGACGCTGGGGAGACCCAGTACTTC

V gene: TRBV6-1
clone size: few
J gene: TRBJ2-1
D gene: .
CDR3 protein: CASSSVLVSDEQFF
CDR3 DNA: TGTGCCAGCAGTTCTGTCCTAGTCAGCGATGAGCAGTTCTTC

V gene: TRBV6-1
clone size: .
J gene: TRBJ1-2
D gene: .
CDR3 protein: CASSESGTRDGYTF
CDR3 DNA: TGTGCCAGCAGTGAATCGGGGACCCGCGACGGCTACACCTTC

V gene: TRBV5-6
clone size: .
J gene: TRBJ1-6
D gene: .
CDR3 protein: CASTHRSFYNSPLHF
CDR3 DNA: TGTGCCAGCACCCACCGTTCGTTCTATAATTCACCCCTCCACTTT

V gene: TRBV6-1
clone size: .
J gene: TRBJ2-7
D gene: .
CDR3 protein: CASSDWQPTYEQYF
CDR3 DNA: TGTGCCAGCAGTGATTGGCAGCCAACCTACGAGCAGTACTTC

V gene: TRBV5-1
clone size: .
J gene: TRBJ2-5
D gene: .
CDR3 protein: CASSFFAKQETQYF
CDR3 DNA: TGCGCCAGCAGCTTTTTCGCGAAGCAAGAGACCCAGTACTTC

V gene: TRBV14
clone size: few
J gene: TRBJ1-1
D gene: TRBD1
CDR3 protein: CASSRQGGQGYTEAFF
CDR3 DNA: TGTGCCAGCAGCCGCCAAGGAGGACAGGGGTACACTGAAGCTTTCTTT

V gene: TRBV27
clone size: .
J gene: TRBJ2-6
D gene: .
CDR3 protein: CASRPELTGANVLTF
CDR3 DNA: TGTGCCAGCCGCCCCGAACTCACTGGGGCCAACGTCCTGACTTTC

V gene: TRBV5-6
clone size: .
J gene: TRBJ1-2
D gene: TRBD1
CDR3 protein: CASSLTGGGSGYTF
CDR3 DNA: TGTGCCAGCAGTCTAACAGGGGGCGGCTCTGGCTACACCTTC

V gene: TRBV19
clone size: .
J gene: TRBJ1-5
D gene: .
CDR3 protein: CASSSGRGKYGSNQPQHF
CDR3 DNA: TGTGCCAGCTCTTCGGGCAGGGGAAAATATGGGAGCAATCAGCCCCAGCATTTT

V gene: TRBV7-2
clone size: .
J gene: TRBJ2-3
D gene: .
CDR3 protein: CASSPRLSSTDTQYF
CDR3 DNA: TGTGCCAGCAGCCCGCGTTTGTCTAGCACAGATACGCAGTATTTT

V gene: TRBV7-8
clone size: .
J gene: TRBJ1-4
D gene: .
CDR3 protein: CASSLGVFVQNGNEKLFF
CDR3 DNA: TGTGCCAGCAGCTTAGGAGTGTTTGTTCAGAACGGGAATGAAAAACTGTTTTTT

V gene: TRBV5-1
clone size: .
J gene: TRBJ2-1
D gene: TRBD1
CDR3 protein: CASSLALFRTGGIYNEQFF
CDR3 DNA: TGCGCCAGCAGCTTGGCGTTATTCCGAACAGGGGGGATCTACAATGAGCAGTTCTTC

V gene: TRBV30
clone size: once
J gene: TRBJ2-7
D gene: .
CDR3 protein: CAWRGLGHEQYF
CDR3 DNA: TGTGCCTGGAGGGGTCTAGGCCACGAGCAGTACTTC

V gene: TRBV4-2
clone size: .
J gene: TRBJ1-2
D gene: .
CDR3 protein: CASSQEGRVGYTF
CDR3 DNA: TGTGCCAGCAGCCAAGAGGGAAGAGTAGGCTACACCTTC

V gene: TRBV19
clone size: few
J gene: TRBJ1-1
D gene: .
CDR3 protein: CASSIEAAMNTEAFF
CDR3 DNA: TGTGCCAGTAGTATAGAGGCAGCTATGAACACTGAAGCTTTCTTT

V gene: TRBV5-5
clone size: .
J gene: TRBJ2-7
D gene: .
CDR3 protein: CASSLGTRSLVEQYF
CDR3 DNA: TGTGCCAGCAGCTTGGGGACAAGATCCCTCGTGGAGCAGTACTTC

V gene: TRBV28
clone size: .
J gene: TRBJ2-1
D gene: .
CDR3 protein: CAISDPGGHNEQFF
CDR3 DNA: TGTGCCATCTCCGATCCCGGGGGACACAATGAGCAGTTCTTC

V gene: TRBV27
clone size: few
J gene: TRBJ1-2
D gene: TRBD1
CDR3 protein: CASSLQGDGYTF
CDR3 DNA: TGTGCCAGCAGTTTACAGGGGGATGGCTACACCTTC

V gene: TRBV7-2
clone size: .
J gene: TRBJ2-5
D gene: .
CDR3 protein: CASSLGDSQTQYF
CDR3 DNA: TGTGCCAGCAGCTTAGGTGACAGTCAGACCCAGTACTTC

V gene: TRBV19
clone size: .
J gene: TRBJ2-7
D gene: TRBD2
CDR3 protein: CASSTRGWAGLEEQYF
CDR3 DNA: TGTGCCAGTAGTACCCGTGGATGGGCAGGACTAGAGGAGCAGTACTTC

V gene: TRBV30
clone size: .
J gene: TRBJ2-1
D gene: .
CDR3 protein: CAWSSLGAGQQFF
CDR3 DNA: TGTGCCTGGAGCAGTCTGGGCGCGGGACAGCAGTTCTTC

V gene: TRBV11-3
clone size: once
J gene: TRBJ2-7
D gene: .
CDR3 protein: CASSPQSGTYEQYF
CDR3 DNA: TGTGCCAGCAGCCCGCAGTCCGGGACCTACGAGCAGTACTTC

V gene: TRBV7-9
clone size: .
J gene: TRBJ2-1
D gene: TRBD2
CDR3 protein: CASSLRRGGLLNNEQFF
CDR3 DNA: TGTGCCAGCAGCTTAAGGCGGGGGGGCCTTTTAAACAATGAGCAGTTCTTC

V gene: TRBV7-3
clone size: .
J gene: TRBJ2-3
D gene: .
CDR3 protein: CASSPVGAYTDTQYF
CDR3 DNA: TGTGCCAGCAGCCCGGTGGGAGCGTACACAGATACGCAGTATTTT

V gene: TRBV6-6
clone size: .
J gene: TRBJ1-2
D gene: .
CDR3 protein: CASSQTGGGGYTF
CDR3 DNA: TGTGCCAGCAGCCAGACGGGGGGTGGTGGCTACACCTTC

V gene: TRBV5-5
clone size: .
J gene: TRBJ2-2
D gene: TRBD1
CDR3 protein: CASSQQGASGELFF
CDR3 DNA: TGTGCCAGCAGCCAACAGGGGGCATCCGGGGAGCTGTTTTTT

V gene: TRBV18
clone size: .
J gene: TRBJ1-4
D gene: .
CDR3 protein: CASSRGGSGSEKLFF
CDR3 DNA: TGTGCCAGCTCACGGGGGGGCTCCGGGAGTGAAAAACTGTTTTTT

V gene: TRBV5-6
clone size: many
J gene: TRBJ2-7
D gene: TRBD1
CDR3 protein: CASSLGGPSSYEQYF
CDR3 DNA: TGTGCCAGCAGCTTAGGGGGCCCAAGCTCCTACGAGCAGTACTTC

V gene: TRBV6-6
clone size: .
J gene: TRBJ1-2
D gene: .
CDR3 protein: CASSTNYGYTF
CDR3 DNA: TGTGCCAGCAGCACTAACTATGGCTACACCTTC

V gene: TRBV7-9
clone size: .
J gene: TRBJ2-1
D gene: TRBD2
CDR3 protein: CASSLGPPSGVYNEQFF
CDR3 DNA: TGTGCCAGCAGCTTAGGACCACCTAGCGGGGTGTACAATGAGCAGTTCTTC

V gene: TRBV6-6
clone size: .
J gene: TRBJ2-5
D gene: .
CDR3 protein: CASSASGVQETQYF
CDR3 DNA: TGTGCCAGCAGTGCCTCCGGGGTCCAAGAGACCCAGTACTTC

V gene: TRBV7-6
clone size: .
J gene: TRBJ2-7
D gene: .
CDR3 protein: CASSLEQGLEQYF
CDR3 DNA: TGTGCCAGCAGCTTAGAACAGGGACTCGAGCAGTACTTC

V gene: TRBV30
clone size: few
J gene: TRBJ1-1
D gene: TRBD1
CDR3 protein: CAWALQGWSGGAFF
CDR3 DNA: TGTGCCTGGGCCCTCCAGGGTTGGTCAGGGGGAGCTTTCTTT

V gene: TRBV5-1
clone size: few
J gene: TRBJ1-6
D gene: .
CDR3 protein: CASSLPGDNSPLHF
CDR3 DNA: TGCGCCAGCAGCTTGCCGGGTGATAATTCACCCCTCCACTTT